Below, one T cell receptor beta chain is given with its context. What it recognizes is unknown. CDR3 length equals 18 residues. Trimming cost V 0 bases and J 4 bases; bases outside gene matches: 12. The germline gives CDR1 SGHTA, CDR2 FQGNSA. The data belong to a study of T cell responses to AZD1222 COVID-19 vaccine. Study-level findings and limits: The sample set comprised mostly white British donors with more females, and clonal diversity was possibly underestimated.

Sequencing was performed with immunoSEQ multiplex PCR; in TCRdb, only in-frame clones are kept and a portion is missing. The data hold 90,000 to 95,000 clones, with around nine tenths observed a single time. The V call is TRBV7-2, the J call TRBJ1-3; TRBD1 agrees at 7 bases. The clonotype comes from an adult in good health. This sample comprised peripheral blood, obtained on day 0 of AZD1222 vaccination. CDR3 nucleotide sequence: TGTGCCAGCAGCTTAGCGCGGAGCAGGGGGAGCGCGGGAAACACCATATATTTT. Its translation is CASSLARSRGSAGNTIYF.